The present TCR beta chain was sequenced within a study of shared clonotypes between healthy human individuals. Study-wide findings and caveats: In contrast to clonotypes shared by all four donors, non-shared clonotypes had lower generation probabilities.

Trimming left V 0 bases short and J 3 bases short, with 6 bases between. Germline V gene data show CDR1 as KGHSH and CDR2 as LQKENI. This CDR3 has 13 residues. Concerning this clone: The antigen is not known. Different DNA sequences within this sample yield the same CDR3.

Profiled with immunoSEQ multiplex PCR; TCRdb holds only in-frame clones, not every one. Among 190,000 or so clones, around 63% were seen once, and the ten largest hold over 9.5%. The TCR originated in a man between 25 and 39 years old in good health. The specimen sequenced was memory CD4+ T cells sorted from blood. Subset defined: CD45RA-negative fraction. This chain uses TRBV18 with TRBJ2-7; no definite D call. The CDR3 sequence: CASSPPSGYEQYF. DNA of the CDR3: TGTGCCAGCTCACCACCGTCCGGCTACGAGCAGTACTTC.